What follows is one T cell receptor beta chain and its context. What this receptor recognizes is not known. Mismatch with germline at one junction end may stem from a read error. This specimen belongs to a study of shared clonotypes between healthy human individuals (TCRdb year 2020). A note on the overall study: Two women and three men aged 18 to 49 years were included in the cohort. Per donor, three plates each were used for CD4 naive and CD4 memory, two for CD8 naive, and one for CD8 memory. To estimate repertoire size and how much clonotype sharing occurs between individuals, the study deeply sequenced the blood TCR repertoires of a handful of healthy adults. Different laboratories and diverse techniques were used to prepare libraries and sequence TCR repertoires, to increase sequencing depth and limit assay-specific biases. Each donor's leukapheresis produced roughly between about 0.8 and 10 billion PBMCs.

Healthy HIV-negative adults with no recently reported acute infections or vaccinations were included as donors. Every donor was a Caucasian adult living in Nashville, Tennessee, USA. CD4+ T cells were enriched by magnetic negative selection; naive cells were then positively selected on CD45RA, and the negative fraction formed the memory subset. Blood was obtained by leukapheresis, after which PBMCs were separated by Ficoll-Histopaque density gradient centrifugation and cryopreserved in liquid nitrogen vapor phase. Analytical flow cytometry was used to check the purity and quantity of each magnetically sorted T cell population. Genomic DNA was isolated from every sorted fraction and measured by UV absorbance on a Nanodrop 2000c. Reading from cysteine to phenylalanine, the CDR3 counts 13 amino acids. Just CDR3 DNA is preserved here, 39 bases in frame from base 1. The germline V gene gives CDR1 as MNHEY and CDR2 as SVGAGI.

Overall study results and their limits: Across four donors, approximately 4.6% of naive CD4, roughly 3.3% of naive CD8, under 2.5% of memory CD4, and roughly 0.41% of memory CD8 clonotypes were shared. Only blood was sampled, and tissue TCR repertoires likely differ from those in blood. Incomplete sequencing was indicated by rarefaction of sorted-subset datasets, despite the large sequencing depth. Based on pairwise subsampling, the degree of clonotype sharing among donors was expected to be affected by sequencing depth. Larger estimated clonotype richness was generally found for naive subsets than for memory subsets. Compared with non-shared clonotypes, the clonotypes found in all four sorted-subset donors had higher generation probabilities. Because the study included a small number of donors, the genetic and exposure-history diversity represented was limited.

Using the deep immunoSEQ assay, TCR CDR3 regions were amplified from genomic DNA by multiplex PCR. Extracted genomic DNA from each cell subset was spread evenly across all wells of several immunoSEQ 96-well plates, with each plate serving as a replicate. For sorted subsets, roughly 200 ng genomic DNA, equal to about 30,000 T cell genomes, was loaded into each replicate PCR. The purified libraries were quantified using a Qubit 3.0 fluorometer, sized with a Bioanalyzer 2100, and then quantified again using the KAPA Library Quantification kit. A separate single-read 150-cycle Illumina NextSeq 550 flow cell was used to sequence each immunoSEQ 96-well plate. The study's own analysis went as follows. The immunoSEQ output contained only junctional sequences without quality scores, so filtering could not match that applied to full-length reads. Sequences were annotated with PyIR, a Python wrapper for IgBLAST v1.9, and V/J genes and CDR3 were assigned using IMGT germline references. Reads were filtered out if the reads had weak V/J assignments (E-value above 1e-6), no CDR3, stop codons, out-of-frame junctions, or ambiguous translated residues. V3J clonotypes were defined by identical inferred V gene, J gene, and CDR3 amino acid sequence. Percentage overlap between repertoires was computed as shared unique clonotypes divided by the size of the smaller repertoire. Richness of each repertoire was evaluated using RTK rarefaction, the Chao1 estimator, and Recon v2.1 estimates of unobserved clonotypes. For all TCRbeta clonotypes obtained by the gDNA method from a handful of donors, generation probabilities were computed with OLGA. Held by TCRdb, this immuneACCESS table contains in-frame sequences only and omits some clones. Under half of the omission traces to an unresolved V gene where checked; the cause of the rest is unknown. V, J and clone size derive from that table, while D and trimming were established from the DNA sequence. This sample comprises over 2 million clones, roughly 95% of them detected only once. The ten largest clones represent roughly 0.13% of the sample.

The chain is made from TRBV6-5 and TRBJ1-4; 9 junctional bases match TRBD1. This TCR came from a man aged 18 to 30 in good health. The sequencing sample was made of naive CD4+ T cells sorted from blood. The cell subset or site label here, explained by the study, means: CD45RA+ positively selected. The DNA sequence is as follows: TGTGCCAGCAGTCGCCAGGACAGGGGTAATATGGTTTTT. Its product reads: CASSRQDRGNMVF.